This TCR beta chain was captured by sequencing in a study of cytomegalovirus exposure and HLA in healthy donors. Turning to the study itself: A subsequent analysis reported that the roughly 120 validation repertoires were produced on the same platform that had also been used for the roughly 670 first-cohort repertoires. Study-wide results and limits: Some public TCRs appeared in many individuals, while most sequences were rare. Investigators reported 150 to 200 TCR beta chains as tied to cytomegalovirus. Within the 100 to 150 validation repertoires, first-cohort TCR clusters tended to co-occur, according to a later analysis.

Using immunoSEQ multiplex PCR, the repertoire was profiled, and TCRdb retains in-frame clones only, with some absent. The table includes about 70,000 clones, 80% to 95% detected once. In the case of this clone: Its antigen remains unidentified.

The sequence came from a man in his late teens or twenties in good health and CMV-seropositive. Sequenced material: PBMCs.

The CDR3 loop is CASTDWGQGRTEAFF. The CDR3 DNA sequence: TGTGCCAGTACCGACTGGGGACAGGGAAGAACTGAAGCTTTCTTT. J is TRBJ1-1 and V is TRBV19; 9 bases fit TRBD1. The length of the CDR3 is 15 residues. Per the germline V gene, CDR1 is LNHDA and CDR2 is SQIVND (reference sequence). With V trimmed by 7 bases and J by 5 bases, 11 bases remained unmatched. Filled out from reference TRBV19 and TRBJ1-1, the complete variable domain reads DGGITQSPKYLFRKEGQNVTLSCEQNLNHDAMYWYRQDPGQGLRLIYYSQIVNDFQKGDIAEGYSVSREKKESFPLTVTSAQKNPTAFYLCASTDWGQGRTEAFFGQGTRLTVV.